This T cell receptor beta chain was recovered during a study of T cells expressing NK-cell markers. As for the study in general: The TCR beta repertoires were obtained from sorted CD3+CD56+NKG2C+, CD3+CD56+NKG2C- and CD3+CD56-NKG2C+ T cells. The study sequenced eight donors, seven HCMV-seropositive and one seronegative. Study-level findings and limits: In a group of about six donors, dominant NKG2C+ clonotypes represented 1.0-7.0% of CD8+ T cells.

Germline CDR1 and CDR2: WSHSY and SAAADI. The CDR3 length is 15 residues. A note on this clonotype: As yet, its antigen is unknown.

TCRdb re-called the 5' RACE reads and shows each CDR3 protein once, DNA omitted. The sample table includes 500,000 to 700,000 distinct CDR3 sequences. This chain uses TRBV10-2 with TRBJ1-1; TCRdb picks TRBD1, but there is no DNA to check that call. The source material was blood T cells: a sorted CD56 or NKG2C T cell subset, CD4+ or CD8+ T cells, or bulk PBMC T cells (not recorded which). The source is a man aged 18 to 30 in good health. CDR3 protein: CASNVGVGPGTEAFF.